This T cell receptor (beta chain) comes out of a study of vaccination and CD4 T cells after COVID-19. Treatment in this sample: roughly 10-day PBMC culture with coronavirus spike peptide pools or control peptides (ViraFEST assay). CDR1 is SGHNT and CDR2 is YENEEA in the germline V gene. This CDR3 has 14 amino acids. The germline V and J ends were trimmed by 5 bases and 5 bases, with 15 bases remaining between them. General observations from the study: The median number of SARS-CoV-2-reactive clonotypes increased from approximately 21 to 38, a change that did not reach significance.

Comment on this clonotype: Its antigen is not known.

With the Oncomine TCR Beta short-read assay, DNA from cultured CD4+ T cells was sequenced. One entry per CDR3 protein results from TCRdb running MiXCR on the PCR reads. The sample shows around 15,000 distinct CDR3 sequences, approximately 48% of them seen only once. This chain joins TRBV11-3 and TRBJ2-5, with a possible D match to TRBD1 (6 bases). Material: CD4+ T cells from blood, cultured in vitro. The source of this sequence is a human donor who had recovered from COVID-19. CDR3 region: CASSIRGTGETQYF. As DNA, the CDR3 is TGTGCCAGCAGCATCAGGGGAACTGGGGAGACCCAGTACTTC.